Listed below are T cell receptor beta chains from one sample, sequenced in a study of CD8+ T cells in alopecia areata. Clones were read by immunoSEQ multiplex PCR, and TCRdb kept only the in-frame ones, dropping some. Among about 150,000 clones listed, less than 70% were seen once. This specimen consisted of CD8+ T cells sorted from blood, obtained at week 4, from a patient treated with tofacitinib. Source of these receptors: a human donor with alopecia areata. CDR3s leave out the opening cysteine and the closing phenylalanine or tryptophan. A D gene is named only where the DNA matches it firmly.

>TRBV9|13|TRBJ1-1|-
ASSVDPDMTGEAF
>TRBV27|12|TRBJ2-1|-
ASSFLGSYNEQF
>TRBV6-1|12|TRBJ2-6|-
ASSGISGANVLT
>TRBV6-5|11|TRBJ1-2|-
ASSYSVDYGYT
>TRBV20-1|9|TRBJ2-5|-
SVGTEWTQY
>TRBV10-3|11|TRBJ1-2|TRBD1
AINRGENYGYT
>TRBV27|13|TRBJ1-4|-
ASSLWSGVNEKLF
>TRBV29-1|13|TRBJ2-2|TRBD2
SVEELADNTGELF
>TRBV6-5|12|TRBJ2-7|-
ASSYATGRYEQY
>TRBV19|6|TRBJ1-5|-
PKQPQH
>TRBV29-1|10|TRBJ2-1|-
SVDTVYNEQF
>TRBV7-9|16|TRBJ1-1|TRBD1
ASSSSRDRGLENTEAF
>TRBV2|11|TRBJ1-2|-
ASIGGRERGYT
>TRBV27|11|TRBJ1-1|-
ASSPLDSTEAF
>TRBV29-1|12|TRBJ2-7|TRBD1
SVEDREAGYEQY
>TRBV13|12|TRBJ2-2|-
ASELAVNTGELF
>TRBV20-1|9|TRBJ2-7|-
SARAGILQY
>TRBV5-6|10|TRBJ2-1|-
ASSLGGDEQF
>TRBV30|14|TRBJ1-2|-
AWRPPRGRANYGYT
>TRBV9|11|TRBJ2-1|TRBD2
ASASGGYNEQF
>TRBV5-1|16|TRBJ1-2|-
ASSPGWDGQVFDYGYT
>TRBV4-1|13|TRBJ2-2|TRBD2
ASSQGGTSSGELF
>TRBV19|10|TRBJ2-1|-
ASRHVDNEQF
>TRBV5-6|9|TRBJ2-7|-
ASGRGYEQY
>TRBV27|12|TRBJ1-1|-
ASSLSEGVTEAF
>TRBV27|11|TRBJ1-1|TRBD1
ASSSGGNTEAF
>TRBV6-1|13|TRBJ1-1|-
ASSARTGLNTEAF
>TRBV6-5|10|TRBJ2-7|-
ASRTVSYEQY
>TRBV29-1|11|TRBJ2-7|-
SALDGESYEQY
>TRBV29-1|10|TRBJ1-2|-
SVAGRLYGYT
>TRBV7-9|12|TRBJ2-3|TRBD1
ASNRQGPTDTQY
>TRBV12-5|11|TRBJ2-5|-
ASGLGIQETQY
>TRBV5-6|11|TRBJ1-1|-
ASSEQGNTEAF
>TRBV15|14|TRBJ2-7|TRBD2
ATSPRGTSSSYEQY
>TRBV29-1|13|TRBJ2-3|-
SAMLRDPSTDTQY
>TRBV29-1|11|TRBJ2-7|-
SAEVGGSYEQY
>TRBV13|10|TRBJ1-6|-
ASTRFGVSLH
>TRBV6-6|12|TRBJ2-7|-
ASISGTPTYEQY
>TRBV15|12|TRBJ1-5|-
ATQDGFRNQPQH
>TRBV9|13|TRBJ2-7|TRBD1
ASSDGDRGSYEQY
>TRBV29-1|11|TRBJ1-1|-
SVLPDSATEAF
>TRBV30|11|TRBJ1-1|-
AWSVPSNTEAF
>TRBV15|12|TRBJ1-3|TRBD1
ATRQGADGNTIY
>TRBV30|12|TRBJ1-2|-
AWRSGQPFYGYT
>TRBV5-6|14|TRBJ2-1|TRBD1
ASSLRRQGRFNEQF
>TRBV5-1|12|TRBJ2-7|-
ASSLRGGPYEQY
>TRBV29-1|12|TRBJ1-3|TRBD1
SARTGGPGNTIY
>TRBV9|13|TRBJ2-3|TRBD2
ASSVGSGELDTQY
>TRBV13|9|TRBJ2-3|-
ASSSTDTQY
>TRBV27|13|TRBJ1-1|-
ASSPTQGGNTEAF
>TRBV7-9|14|TRBJ1-1|-
ASSPMRERRNTEAF
>TRBV2|13|TRBJ1-1|TRBD1
ASSAGTESPTEAF
>TRBV4-1|13|TRBJ1-4|TRBD1
ASSARQGASEKLF